Listed here are 25 T cell receptor beta chains from one sample, sequenced in a study of brain T cells in children with intractable seizures. The data were produced by immunoSEQ multiplex PCR, yet TCRdb's version contains in-frame clones alone and is incomplete. The data show hundreds of thousands of clones, 93% seen once. The time point here: blood from clinic visit 5 months post-surgery; TSC patient then seizure free. The source material was peripheral blood, sampled approximately 5 months after surgery. The source of these receptors is a boy under three years old with tuberous sclerosis and intractable seizures.

This clone was seen only once. V and J are TRBV27 and TRBJ2-2; the D gene is possibly TRBD2 (6 bases). V lost 5 bases, J lost 4 bases, and 8 bases lay in between. Germline V gene lookup returns CDR1 MNHEY and CDR2 SMNVEV (reference sequence). The CDR3 covers 13 residues. Here the CDR3 reads CASSQTSTGELFF. The CDR3 coding sequence is TGTGCCAGCAGTCAGACTAGCACCGGGGAGCTGTTTTTT.

The rearrangement links TRBV5-4 to TRBJ1-1; no clear D. Germline assignment: CDR1 SGHNT and CDR2 YYREEE (reference sequence). The CDR3 loop spans 14 amino acids. Trimming left V 0 bases short and J 6 bases short, with 12 bases between. The CDR3 loop reads CASSLVDRAPEAFF. The CDR3, as DNA: TGTGCCAGCAGCTTGGTAGATAGGGCCCCTGAAGCTTTCTTT.

This rearrangement joins TRBV11-3 to TRBJ2-7, with a possible D match to TRBD1 (5 bases). The V gene's germline CDR1 is SGHNT and CDR2 YENEEA. Trimming removed 2 bases at V and 2 bases at J, with 7 bases between. There are 13 residues in the CDR3. Here the CDR3 reads CASSLTGPYEQYF. The CDR3 DNA follows: TGTGCCAGCAGCTTAACAGGACCCTACGAGCAGTACTTC.

This clone appeared a single time. V and J are TRBV7-6 and TRBJ1-6; unclear D gene. This CDR3 has 16 residues. Germline loops: CDR1 SGHVS, CDR2 FNYEAQ. V lost 5 bases, J lost 14 bases, and 25 bases lay in between. Written as DNA, the CDR3 is TGTGCCAGCAGCCCTATGTCCCGGGCCGACCTTCAGGCCCTCCACTTT. It yields the protein CASSPMSRADLQALHF.

This clone was found once. The chain carries TRBV25-1 and TRBJ2-1; 7 bases align to TRBD1. CDR3 length equals 14 residues. V was clipped by 2 bases and J by 6 bases; unmatched bases: 4. CDR1 is MGHDK, CDR2 SYGVNS, per germline. The CDR3 DNA follows: TGTGCCAGCAGTGAACTAAGGGACAGCAATGAGCAGTTCTTC. Residues: CASSELRDSNEQFF.

The V gene is TRBV5-1, the J gene TRBJ2-1, with TRBD2 identical over 8 bases. The length of the CDR3 is 13 residues. Trimming cost V 5 bases and J 4 bases; bases outside gene matches: 2. CDR1 and CDR2 from the germline V gene are SGHRS and YFSETQ. The CDR3 reads CASRLADYNEQFF. The DNA for the CDR3 is TGCGCCAGCAGACTAGCGGATTACAATGAGCAGTTCTTC.

The J gene is TRBJ2-1, the V gene TRBV19; TRBD2 is a possible D gene (6 bases). This CDR3 is 17 amino acids long. The V and J ends lost 3 bases and 2 bases respectively, with 17 bases between them. Germline CDR1 is LNHDA and CDR2 is SQIVND (reference sequence). CDR3 residues: CASSIFLGGKAYNEQFF. DNA for the CDR3: TGTGCCAGTAGTATTTTCTTGGGCGGGAAGGCCTACAATGAGCAGTTCTTC.

This clone was detected only a few times. The chain joins TRBV15 to TRBJ1-3, with D unresolved. Germline V CDR1 and CDR2: LNHNV, YYDKDF (reference sequence). The V gene lost 1 base and the J gene lost 0 bases, with 10 bases spanning the gap. The CDR3 runs 16 residues. The CDR3: CATSRAAPRSGNTIYF. The CDR3 bases are TGTGCCACCAGCAGAGCGGCACCGCGCTCTGGAAACACCATATATTTT.

The gene calls are TRBV28 and TRBJ2-4, with D unresolved. The germline CDR1 and CDR2 sequences are MDHEN and SYDVKM. CDR3 length: 14 residues. With 6 bases removed from V and 0 bases from J, the gap between germline ends came to 9 bases. The CDR3 nucleotides are TGTGCCAGCAGGAGGCGACTAGCCAAAAACATTCAGTACTTC. Translated, it gives CASRRRLAKNIQYF.

The CDR3: CASSLWTGPYEQYF. The CDR3 DNA follows: TGTGCCAGCAGCCTATGGACAGGACCCTACGAGCAGTACTTC. The chain uses TRBV5-5 and TRBJ2-7; TRBD1 agrees at 7 bases. V shed 4 bases and J 2 bases; nucleotides not matched to a gene: 6. The CDR3 contains 14 residues. Germline V gene sequence: CDR1 SGHKS, CDR2 YYEKEE (reference sequence). The full variable domain, completed using reference TRBV5-5 and TRBJ2-7, is DAGVTQSPTHLIKTRGQQVTLRCSPISGHKSVSWYQQVLGQGPQFIFQYYEKEERGRGNFPDRFSARQFPNYSSELNVNALLLGDSALYLCASSLWTGPYEQYFGPGTRLTVT.

The chain combines TRBV7-2 with TRBJ2-7, with D unclear. This CDR3 is 14 amino acids long. V lost 2 bases and J lost 3, with 11 bases in between. Germline V gene data show CDR1 as SGHTA and CDR2 as FQGNSA. This CDR3 is CASSLKVMFYEQYF. CDR3 bases: TGTGCCAGCAGCTTAAAGGTCATGTTCTACGAGCAGTACTTC. Full variable domain (remainder filled in from reference TRBV7-2 and TRBJ2-7): GAGVSQSPSNKVTEKGKDVELRCDPISGHTALYWYRQSLGQGLEFLIYFQGNSAPDKSGLPSDRFSAERTGGSVSTLTIQRTQQEDSAVYLCASSLKVMFYEQYFGPGTRLTVT.

The rearrangement joins TRBV27 to TRBJ2-1; TRBD2 aligns across 8 bases. CDR3 length: 14 residues. CDR1 is MNHEY and CDR2 is SMNVEV in the germline V gene (reference sequence). J was trimmed by 7 bases and V by 3 bases; bases with no gene match: 5. DNA for the CDR3: TGTGCCAGCAGTTTTCGGACTAGCCTTAATGAGCAGTTCTTC. Translating it yields CASSFRTSLNEQFF.

The V call is TRBV6-5, the J call TRBJ2-7; D tentatively reads TRBD1 or TRBD2 (5 bases each). Germline assignment: CDR1 MNHEY and CDR2 SVGAGI. The length of the CDR3 is 15 residues. V lost 2 bases and J 7 bases, leaving 18 bases between the germline ends. The CDR3 loop is CASSYQKGTPWEQYF. Written as DNA, the CDR3 is TGTGCCAGCAGTTACCAAAAAGGGACGCCCTGGGAGCAGTACTTC.

The chain carries TRBV27 and TRBJ1-3; TRBD1 aligns across 7 bases. There are 19 residues in the CDR3. The V gene's germline CDR1 is MNHEY and CDR2 SMNVEV (reference sequence). With 1 base clipped from V and 0 bases from J, the junction kept 12 bases outside the gene matches. CDR3 coding DNA: TGTGCCAGCAGTTTATATATAAAGGACAGGCGAAGCTCTGGAAACACCATATATTTT. It is translated as CASSLYIKDRRSSGNTIYF.

The CDR3 bases are TGTGCCGGAGGGACTAGCGGTTCCTACGAGCAGTACTTC. Its protein is CAGGTSGSYEQYF. The chain has TRBV2 and TRBJ2-7; 11 bases fit TRBD2. The CDR3 loop spans 13 amino acids. Germline-derived CDR1 and CDR2 are SNHLY and FYNNEI. V was pared by 11 bases and J by 1 base, with 4 bases of the junction left unmatched.

The genes are TRBV2 and TRBJ2-7; maybe TRBD2 (7 bases). This CDR3 spans 14 amino acids. Germline CDR1 and CDR2: SNHLY and FYNNEI. V lost 7 bases to trimming and J lost 3 bases, with 16 bases between them. This chain's CDR3 is CASTFGGGGYEQYF. The CDR3 coding sequence is TGTGCCAGCACCTTTGGGGGCGGGGGCTACGAGCAGTACTTC.

This clone has only one observation. The rearrangement joins TRBV3-1 (or the pseudogene TRBV3-2) to TRBJ2-7; unclear D gene. Looked up from germline, CDR1 is LGHDT and CDR2 is YNNKEL (reference sequence). The CDR3 covers 15 residues. Between the trimmed V and J ends, which lost 1 base and 6 bases, there was a span of 16 bases. CDR3 sequence reads: CASSQAVSLIREQYF. For the CDR3, the DNA is TGTGCCAGCAGCCAAGCGGTTTCCCTTATACGCGAGCAGTACTTC.

The chain carries TRBV5-8 and TRBJ2-3, with TRBD2 matching over 16 bases. CDR1 and CDR2 (germline): SGHTS, YDEGEE. This CDR3 has 17 amino acids. Trimming cost V 3 bases and J 2 bases; bases outside gene matches: 3. The DNA for the CDR3 is TGTGCCAGCAGCTGGGGACTAGCGGGGGGGTACACAGATACGCAGTATTTT. The encoded protein is CASSWGLAGGYTDTQYF.

The chain couples TRBV6-5 to TRBJ2-1, with 9 bases aligning to TRBD1. Losses at the gene ends were 2 bases for V and 1 base for J; bases not matched to a gene: 0. In germline, CDR1 is MNHEY, CDR2 SVGAGI. The CDR3 sequence is 15 residues long. The chain's CDR3 is CASSYGTGSYNEQFF. Here the CDR3 DNA reads TGTGCCAGCAGTTACGGGACAGGGTCCTACAATGAGCAGTTCTTC.

J is TRBJ2-1 and V is TRBV6-4; 14 bases are shared with TRBD2. The ends lost 0 bases at V and 7 bases at J; junction bases unmatched: 5. The CDR3 has 17 residues. Germline CDR1 reads MRHNA; CDR2 reads SNTAGT. In DNA, the CDR3 is TGTGCCAGCAGTGACTCGGGACTAGCGGGAGAAACGAATGAGCAGTTCTTC. Translation: CASSDSGLAGETNEQFF.

This chain uses TRBV4-1 with TRBJ1-6; 10 bases fit TRBD1. The V gene's germline CDR1 is MGHRA and CDR2 YSYEKL. This CDR3 has 18 residues. Unmatched junction bases numbered 8, after V lost 1 base and J lost 5 bases. CDR3 nucleotide sequence: TGCGCCAGCAGCCAAGGTACCGGGACAGGGGACAATAATTCACCCCTCCACTTT. Its translation is CASSQGTGTGDNNSPLHF.

V is TRBV19 and J is TRBJ2-7, with D perhaps matching TRBD1 or TRBD2 (5 bases each). CDR1 and CDR2 (germline): LNHDA, SQIVND (reference sequence). Trimming cost V 3 bases and J 7 bases, with 16 bases left between them. The CDR3 spans 14 residues. Here the CDR3 DNA reads TGTGCCAGTAGTATGGGTGGAAGGGGAGCGGAGCAGTACTTC. It is translated as CASSMGGRGAEQYF.

The rearrangement joins TRBV6-5 to TRBJ2-6; D may match TRBD1 or TRBD2 (5 bases each). This CDR3 spans 15 amino acids. The germline V gene encodes CDR1 MNHEY and CDR2 SVGAGI. V shed 7 bases and J shed 4 bases, with 14 bases lying between them. The CDR3 here is CASMRGVRGANVLTF. The CDR3, as DNA: TGTGCCAGCATGCGAGGGGTGAGGGGGGCCAACGTCCTGACTTTC.

This clone came up once. This chain uses TRBV11-1 with TRBJ2-1; 8 bases map to TRBD2. From germline, CDR1 is SGHAT and CDR2 FQDESV (reference sequence). Trimming cost V 3 bases and J 3 bases; bases outside gene matches: 4. The CDR3 consists of 15 residues. CDR3: CASSFREGDYNEQFF. CDR3 nucleotide sequence: TGTGCCAGCAGCTTCCGGGAGGGGGACTACAATGAGCAGTTCTTC.

This chain joins TRBV24-1 and TRBJ2-3, with D perhaps given as TRBD1 or TRBD2 (5 bases each). V lost 5 bases and J lost 4, with 9 bases in between. The CDR3 covers 13 residues. The V gene's germline CDR1 is KGHDR and CDR2 SFDVKD. DNA of the CDR3: TGTGCCACCAGTGCGGGGCGTGCAGATACGCAGTATTTT. Its translation is CATSAGRADTQYF.